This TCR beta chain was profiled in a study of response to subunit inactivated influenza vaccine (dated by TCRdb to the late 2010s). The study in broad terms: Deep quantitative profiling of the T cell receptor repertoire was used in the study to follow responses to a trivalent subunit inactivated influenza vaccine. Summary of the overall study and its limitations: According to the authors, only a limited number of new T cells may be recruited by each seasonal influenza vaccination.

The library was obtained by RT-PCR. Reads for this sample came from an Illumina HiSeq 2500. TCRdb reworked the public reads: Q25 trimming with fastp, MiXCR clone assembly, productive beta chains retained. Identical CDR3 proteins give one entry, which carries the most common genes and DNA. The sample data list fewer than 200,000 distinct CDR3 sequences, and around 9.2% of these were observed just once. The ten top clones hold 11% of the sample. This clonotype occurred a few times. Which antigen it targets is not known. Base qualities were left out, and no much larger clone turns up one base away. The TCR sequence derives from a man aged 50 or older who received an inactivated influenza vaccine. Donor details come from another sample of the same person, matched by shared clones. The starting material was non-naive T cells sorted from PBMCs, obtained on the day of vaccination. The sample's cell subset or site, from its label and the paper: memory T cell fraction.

The DNA sequence reads TGTGCCAGCAGCTTAGTCTTAGGCTCCCGGGGAGAGACCCAGTACTTC. This is translated as CASSLVLGSRGETQYF. This chain is built from TRBV11-2 and TRBJ2-5; matching of 5 bases hints at TRBD2 as the D gene. The trim is 1 base for V and 4 bases for J, with a gap of 16 bases between the germline ends. The CDR3, from cysteine to phenylalanine, totals 16 residues. Kept here is only the CDR3 DNA, which spans 48 bases and is read in frame from base 1. CDR1 and CDR2, looked up from the germline V gene, are SGHAT and FQNNGV. With all but the CDR3 taken from the reference TRBV11-2 and TRBJ2-5 genes, the full variable domain is: EAGVAQSPRYKIIEKRQSVAFWCNPISGHATLYWYQQILGQGPKLLIQFQNNGVVDDSQLPKDRFSAERLKGVDSTLKIQPAKLEDSAVYLCASSLVLGSRGETQYFGPGTRLLVL.